The 20 T cell receptor beta chains below all came from one sample that was sequenced in a study of blood T cells in healthy people across ages. Next came a second PCR, run for about 7 to 12 cycles, which used a sample-barcoded 5' primer along with a J-beta primer mix. TCRdb itself ran the 5' RACE reads through MiXCR, one entry per CDR3 protein. The table shows about 1.8 million distinct CDR3 sequences, with around 48% occurring only once. Specimen: blood. The receptors come from a woman aged 40 to 55 in good health.

V gene TRBV28 combines with J gene TRBJ2-4; 8 positions match TRBD1. TRBJ2-5 explains the end of the DNA better; the J call may be wrong. The CDR3 runs to 15 residues. The germline V gene encodes CDR1 MDHEN and CDR2 SYDVKM. CDR3 nucleotides: TGTGCCAGCAGTGATCCCCAGGGGGCGAGGAAGACCCAGTACTTC. As protein: CASSDPQGARKTQYF.

The chain combines TRBV9 with TRBJ2-4, with 9 bases lining up with TRBD1. The J segment lost 0 bases and the V segment lost 3 bases, leaving 4 bases of the junction unmatched. From germline, CDR1 is SGDLS and CDR2 YYNGEE. The CDR3 is 16 residues long. CDR3: CASSEMDRGAKNIQYF. The CDR3 DNA follows: TGTGCCAGCAGCGAAATGGACAGGGGAGCCAAAAACATTCAGTACTTC.

This clonotype was counted only a few times. V is TRBV6-5 and J is TRBJ2-1; D possibly corresponds to TRBD1 (5 bases). V was clipped by 5 bases and J by 3 bases, with 11 bases between them. Germline loops: CDR1 MNHEY, CDR2 SVGAGI. The CDR3 length is 14 residues. CDR3 loop: CASSQGYRYNEQFF. Here the CDR3 DNA reads TGTGCCAGCAGTCAGGGATACCGCTACAATGAGCAGTTCTTC.

V is TRBV7-9 and J is TRBJ1-2, with D possibly TRBD1 on 6 matching bases. Germline lookup yields CDR1 SEHNR and CDR2 FQNEAQ (reference sequence). The CDR3 length is 15 residues. Trimming left V 3 bases short and J 4 bases short, with 15 bases between. DNA for the CDR3: TGTGCCAGCAGCTTTATTGGGGGGCAGGTCTATGGCTACACCTTC. Its protein is CASSFIGGQVYGYTF. The full variable domain, rest sourced from reference TRBV7-9 and TRBJ1-2, is DTGVSQNPRHKITKRGQNVTFRCDPISEHNRLYWYRQTLGQGPEFLTYFQNEAQLEKSRLLSDRFSAERPKGSFSTLEIQRTEQGDSAMYLCASSFIGGQVYGYTFGSGTRLTVV.

The chain employs TRBV12-3 or TRBV12-4 and TRBJ2-2; D is uncertain. The CDR3 sequence is 15 residues long. Trimming took off 3 bases at V and 1 base at J, with 9 bases between the two ends. CDR3 DNA: TGTGCCAGCAGTTTTAAGACGGTGAACACCGGGGAGCTGTTTTTT. This translates into CASSFKTVNTGELFF.

The chain couples TRBV28 to TRBJ2-7; 7 bases line up with TRBD1. This CDR3 has 11 amino acids. The germline V gene encodes CDR1 MDHEN and CDR2 SYDVKM. V was clipped by 9 bases and J by 7 bases; unmatched bases: 6. The CDR3 loop is CARTGIGEQYF. CDR3 coding DNA: TGTGCCAGGACAGGGATAGGGGAGCAGTACTTC.

A few counts support this clonotype. The rearrangement joins TRBV10-3 to TRBJ2-3; the match to TRBD2 covers 12 bases. Germline V gene lookup returns CDR1 ENHRY and CDR2 SYGVKD. Trimming took 2 bases from V and 0 from J; bases not matched to a gene: 3. This CDR3 region has 17 residues. CDR3 in amino acids: CAISEGLAGSSTDTQYF. CDR3 coding DNA: TGTGCCATCAGTGAGGGACTAGCGGGGTCTAGCACAGATACGCAGTATTTT.

This clonotype turned up a few times. This chain links TRBV6-5 with TRBJ2-7; D may be TRBD1 (5 bases). The CDR3 contains 17 residues. Trimming took off 2 bases at V and 4 bases at J, with 21 bases between the two ends. Germline V gives CDR1 MNHEY, CDR2 SVGAGI. In DNA form, the CDR3 reads TGTGCCAGCAGTTACAGGGATTCAGGGATAGTTGCGTACGAGCAGTACTTC. This codes for CASSYRDSGIVAYEQYF.

The chain employs TRBV4-1 and TRBJ1-4; D call uncertain. Germline V gene lookup returns CDR1 MGHRA and CDR2 YSYEKL. V was shortened by 3 bases and J by 2 bases, with 19 bases between the two germline ends. The CDR3 sequence is 18 residues long. In DNA form, the CDR3 reads TGCGCCAGCAGCCACCGAAGGAGGAGGCTAAACACTAATGAAAAACTGTTTTTT. Residues: CASSHRRRRLNTNEKLFF.

This chain links TRBV6-5 with TRBJ2-3; the D gene is possibly TRBD2 (5 bases). The CDR3 consists of 15 residues. Germline values: CDR1 MNHEY, CDR2 SVGAGI. Trimming took 6 bases from V and 0 from J, leaving 13 bases between them. This CDR3 reads CASSLDFTSTDTQYF. The CDR3 DNA follows: TGTGCCAGCAGCTTGGACTTTACTAGCACAGATACGCAGTATTTT.

The chain couples TRBV13 to TRBJ2-1, with D perhaps matching TRBD2 (6 bases). The end of the DNA is better explained by TRBJ2-7, so the J call may be wrong. CDR3 size: 16 residues. The germline gives CDR1 PRHDT, CDR2 FYEKMQ (reference sequence). As DNA, the CDR3 is TGTGCCAGCAGCTTAGGCGACGGGAGCTCCTACAATGAGCAGTACTTC. It codes for CASSLGDGSSYNEQYF.

This clonotype has only a few counts. The V gene is TRBV20-1, the J gene TRBJ1-5, with 8 bases fitting TRBD1. Trimming removed 6 bases from V and 5 bases from J; junction bases left unmatched: 9. There are 14 residues in the CDR3. Germline CDR1 and CDR2: DFQATT and SNEGSKA (reference sequence). The CDR3 nucleotides are TGCAGTGCAACGACAGGGGATACTCATCAGCCCCAGCATTTT. Translation gives CSATTGDTHQPQHF.

The gene calls are TRBV20-1 and TRBJ2-1; tentative D call: TRBD2 (5 bases). The CDR3 consists of 10 residues. Germline lookup yields CDR1 DFQATT and CDR2 SNEGSKA (reference sequence). Trimming took 6 bases from V and 10 from J, leaving 10 bases between them. The CDR3 sequence is CSAVKREQFF. Written as DNA, the CDR3 is TGCAGTGCAGTAAAGCGGGAGCAGTTCTTC.

This chain connects TRBV6-2 or TRBV6-3 to TRBJ1-2; the match to TRBD1 covers 7 bases. V was clipped by 5 bases and J by 8 bases; unmatched bases: 14. CDR1 MNHEY and CDR2 SVGEGT come from the germline V gene. The CDR3 has 15 residues. As DNA, the CDR3 is TGTGCCAGCAGTCCACGCCGGACAGGTGCGTTGGGCTACACCTTC. Translating it yields CASSPRRTGALGYTF.

The rearrangement uses TRBV4-1 and TRBJ2-4; D not resolved. The CDR3 loop spans 13 amino acids. V gave up 0 bases and J gave up 5 bases, with 5 bases separating them. The V gene's germline CDR1 is MGHRA and CDR2 YSYEKL. The chain's CDR3 is CASSQEFQNIQYF. DNA for the CDR3: TGCGCCAGCAGCCAAGAATTTCAAAACATTCAGTACTTC.

CDR3 amino acids: CASRQTGESGKNIQYF. CDR3 DNA: TGTGCCAGCAGACAGACAGGGGAGAGTGGCAAAAACATTCAGTACTTC. The chain is built from TRBV6-2 or TRBV6-3 and TRBJ2-4; 8 nucleotides match TRBD1. Germline V gene sequence: CDR1 MNHEY, CDR2 SVGEGT. After removal of 6 bases from V and 3 bases from J, the junction contained 10 bases not matched to a gene. The CDR3 runs 16 residues.

The CDR3 DNA sequence: TGTGCCACCTGTGGTGTCCAAGAGACCCAGTACTTC. Translated, it gives CATCGVQETQYF. This sequence joins TRBV28 and TRBJ2-5; D is unclear. Germline values: CDR1 MDHEN, CDR2 SYDVKM. This CDR3 spans 12 amino acids. V lost 10 bases to trimming and J lost 1 base, with 10 bases between them.

This clonotype was picked up many times. The chain couples TRBV7-8 to TRBJ2-3, with D perhaps TRBD2 (6 bases). Germline V gene data show CDR1 as SGHVS and CDR2 as FQNEAQ. The CDR3 is 17 amino acids. Trimming stripped 2 bases from V and 2 bases from J, with 17 bases between. This chain's CDR3 is CASSLSVDGGPTDTQYF. For the CDR3, the DNA is TGTGCCAGCAGCTTATCGGTGGACGGGGGACCCACAGATACGCAGTATTTT.

This clonotype has a handful of counts. The gene calls are TRBV4-1 and TRBJ2-4; 8 positions match TRBD1. The J call is doubtful: the DNA matches TRBJ2-7 better. The CDR3 has 14 residues. Germline V lookup: CDR1 MGHRA, CDR2 YSYEKL. CDR3 sequence reads: CASSQADRDYEQYF. The DNA of the CDR3 is TGCGCCAGCAGCCAGGCGGACAGGGACTACGAGCAGTACTTC.

This clonotype was counted between two and nine times. The gene calls are TRBV27 and TRBJ2-5; 10 nucleotides line up with TRBD2. CDR3 length: 16 residues. With 4 bases clipped from V and 2 bases from J, the junction kept 7 bases outside the gene matches. Germline lookup yields CDR1 MNHEY and CDR2 SMNVEV (reference sequence). CDR3 region: CASSSSLAGRQETQYF. The CDR3 nucleotides are TGTGCCAGCAGTTCGTCACTAGCGGGGCGTCAAGAGACCCAGTACTTC.